The 17 T cell receptor beta chains below all came from one sample that was sequenced in a study of T cell responses to AZD1222 COVID-19 vaccine. The repertoire was sequenced with immunoSEQ multiplex PCR; TCRdb's copy has only in-frame clones and lacks some. The sample shows approximately 88,000 clones, 85% to 90% of them seen only once. The sample here was peripheral blood, taken 28 days after the second AZD1222 dose. These receptors were obtained from an adult who received the AZD1222 COVID-19 vaccine.

This chain uses TRBV2 with TRBJ1-5, with D uncertain. The V gene lost 1 base and the J gene lost 2 bases, with 9 bases spanning the gap. The CDR3 runs to 15 residues. Germline V gene lookup returns CDR1 SNHLY and CDR2 FYNNEI. DNA for the CDR3: TGTGCCAGCAGTGAAGAGGGCAGCGGCAATCAGCCCCAGCATTTT. This encodes CASSEEGSGNQPQHF.

This clone appeared a single time. This chain uses TRBV4-1 with TRBJ2-7; tentative D call: TRBD1 (6 bases). CDR1 MGHRA and CDR2 YSYEKL come from the germline V gene. The CDR3 length is 16 residues. V was shortened by 1 base and J by 4 bases, with 17 bases between the two germline ends. CDR3 loop: CASSQAGTGLGYEQYF. Here the CDR3 DNA reads TGCGCCAGCAGCCAAGCGGGAACAGGGTTGGGTTACGAGCAGTACTTC.

V and J are TRBV11-1 and TRBJ1-6; perhaps TRBD1 as D (5 bases). CDR3 length equals 14 residues. The ends were cut back, 6 bases at V and 6 bases at J, with 12 bases in the middle. Germline CDR1 reads SGHAT; CDR2 reads FQDESV (reference sequence). CDR3: CASSYDRANSPLHF. The CDR3 nucleotides are TGTGCCAGCAGTTACGACAGAGCTAATTCACCCCTCCACTTT.

This chain uses TRBV6-5 with TRBJ2-1; D not certain. V lost 7 bases and J lost 0, with 10 bases in between. The CDR3 has 14 residues. Germline V gene sequence: CDR1 MNHEY, CDR2 SVGAGI. The CDR3 sequence is CASKMVGSYNEQFF. CDR3 DNA: TGTGCCAGCAAGATGGTCGGCTCCTACAATGAGCAGTTCTTC.

The rearrangement uses TRBV19 and TRBJ2-7, with a tentative D call TRBD2 (7 bases). The CDR3 is made up of 15 amino acids. The V gene lost 3 bases and the J gene lost 5 bases, with 17 bases spanning the gap. Germline V CDR1 and CDR2: LNHDA, SQIVND (reference sequence). The CDR3 sequence: CASSIRGRGANEQYF. CDR3 nucleotides: TGTGCCAGTAGTATCCGGGGACGGGGGGCGAACGAGCAGTACTTC.

The DNA of the CDR3 is TGCAGCGTTGGGACTAGCGGGGGCACAGATACGCAGTATTTT. Protein: CSVGTSGGTDTQYF. The chain combines TRBV29-1 with TRBJ2-3; 12 positions agree with TRBD2. V trimming: 4 bases; J trimming: 1 base; junction bases outside the gene matches: 0. This CDR3 is built from 14 residues. In germline, CDR1 is SQVTM, CDR2 ANQGSEA.

This chain joins TRBV2 and TRBJ2-2; 7 bases are shared with TRBD1. Germline V gene lookup returns CDR1 SNHLY and CDR2 FYNNEI. V trimming: 5 bases; J trimming: 1 base; junction bases outside the gene matches: 7. The CDR3 length is 16 residues. This CDR3 reads CASSLRQGGNTGELFF. The DNA of the CDR3 is TGTGCCAGCAGTTTACGACAGGGTGGGAACACCGGGGAGCTGTTTTTT.

The V and J genes are TRBV7-2 and TRBJ1-2; D not certain. V shed 1 base and J shed 4 bases, with 10 bases lying between them. This CDR3 comprises 14 residues. The germline V gene has CDR1 SGHTA and CDR2 FQGNSA. CDR3 sequence reads: CASSLVNGRYGYTF. The CDR3 region has the DNA TGTGCCAGCAGCTTAGTGAATGGTCGCTATGGCTACACCTTC.

The chain employs TRBV5-1 and TRBJ1-2; D might be TRBD1 (6 bases). The V and J ends lost 4 bases and 8 bases respectively, with 15 bases between them. CDR3 length: 13 amino acids. Germline V gene lookup returns CDR1 SGHRS and CDR2 YFSETQ. CDR3 sequence (DNA): TGCGCCAGCAGCGCCGACAGGTCGGTCGGCTACACCTTC. Amino acids: CASSADRSVGYTF.

The rearrangement links TRBV2 to TRBJ1-2, with D possibly matching TRBD1 (5 bases). Per germline, CDR1 SNHLY and CDR2 FYNNEI. Between the trimmed V and J ends, which lost 5 bases and 2 bases, there was a span of 12 bases. The CDR3 loop spans 14 amino acids. The CDR3 loop reads CASSSGFLNYGYTF. The DNA for the CDR3 is TGTGCCAGCAGTTCAGGGTTCCTGAACTATGGCTACACCTTC.

The chain uses TRBV11-2 and TRBJ1-6; D gene ambiguous. CDR1 is SGHAT, CDR2 FQNNGV, per germline. The CDR3 is made up of 16 amino acids. V lost 5 bases to trimming and J lost 9 bases, with 20 bases between them. CDR3 protein: CASSPGSGREVSPLHF. The CDR3 nucleotides are TGTGCCAGCAGCCCCGGGTCCGGCAGAGAAGTTTCACCCCTCCACTTT.

The chain couples TRBV5-1 to TRBJ1-1; 7 nucleotides align to TRBD1. Trimming cost V 2 bases and J 1 base; bases outside gene matches: 8. CDR3 size: 16 residues. Germline V CDR1 and CDR2: SGHRS, YFSETQ. The CDR3 DNA reads TGCGCCAGCAGCTTAAATCCGGGACAGAAGAACACTGAAGCTTTCTTT. Translation gives CASSLNPGQKNTEAFF.

The V and J genes are TRBV5-6 and TRBJ2-3; TRBD2 aligns across 11 bases. The ends lost 2 bases at V and 5 bases at J; junction bases unmatched: 4. The CDR3 length is 15 residues. Germline V gene sequence: CDR1 SGHDT, CDR2 YYEEEE. The CDR3 is CASSLPGLAVDTQYF. The CDR3 DNA reads TGTGCCAGCAGCTTACCGGGACTAGCGGTAGATACGCAGTATTTT.

This chain connects TRBV30 to TRBJ2-5; D is unresolved. The germline V and J ends were trimmed by 5 bases and 5 bases, with 12 bases remaining between them. Germline V gene lookup returns CDR1 GTSNPN and CDR2 SVGIG (reference sequence). The CDR3 contains 12 residues. This CDR3 reads CAWGSTRETQYF. CDR3 nucleotides: TGTGCCTGGGGTTCTACCCGCGAGACCCAGTACTTC.

The V call is TRBV5-5, the J call TRBJ1-2, with 9 positions matching TRBD1. This CDR3 is 15 amino acids long. With V trimmed by 3 bases and J by 4 bases, 7 bases remained unmatched. The V gene's germline CDR1 is SGHKS and CDR2 YYEKEE (reference sequence). The CDR3 reads CASSSRGQGTYGYTF. The DNA for the CDR3 is TGTGCCAGCAGCTCGAGGGGACAGGGAACCTATGGCTACACCTTC. Combining the CDR3 with reference TRBV5-5 and TRBJ1-2 gives the whole variable domain DAGVTQSPTHLIKTRGQQVTLRCSPISGHKSVSWYQQVLGQGPQFIFQYYEKEERGRGNFPDRFSARQFPNYSSELNVNALLLGDSALYLCASSSRGQGTYGYTFGSGTRLTVV.

This chain links TRBV11-3 with TRBJ1-3; no definite D call. Germline lookup yields CDR1 SGHNT and CDR2 YENEEA. The ends were cut back, 1 base at V and 2 bases at J, with 9 bases in the middle. The CDR3 consists of 15 residues. The CDR3 spells CASSLAPDPGNTIYF. The DNA of the CDR3 is TGTGCCAGCAGCTTAGCACCAGACCCTGGAAACACCATATATTTT.

CDR3 DNA: TGCGCCAGCAGCTTAAACCTACAGTCGAACACTGAAGCTTTCTTT. Protein: CASSLNLQSNTEAFF. J is TRBJ1-1 and V is TRBV5-1; no clear D gene. Per germline, CDR1 SGHRS and CDR2 YFSETQ. Deletions cut 2 bases from V and 1 base from J, with 12 bases between. This CDR3 has 15 residues.